This TCR beta chain was sequenced during a study of response to subunit inactivated influenza vaccine. Notes on the study in general: It was the authors' suggestion that each seasonal influenza vaccination recruits few new T cells.

With respect to this clonotype: What it binds is unknown.

TCRdb re-called the RT-PCR reads through MiXCR, storing one row per CDR3 protein. The repertoire holds roughly 460,000 distinct CDR3 sequences, about 10% seen once, with approximately 12% in the top ten. This CDR3 contains 16 residues. V was clipped by 4 bases and J by 2 bases; unmatched bases: 5. CDR1 and CDR2 from the germline V gene are SGHRS and YFSETQ. The clonotype was recovered from a man aged 45 to 65 who received an inactivated influenza vaccine. This sample comprised PBMCs from blood, obtained roughly 48 days after vaccination. This sequence joins TRBV5-1 and TRBJ2-5; 13 bases line up with TRBD2. CDR3: CASSHEGLAGQETQYF. The CDR3 bases are TGCGCCAGCAGCCATGAGGGACTAGCGGGGCAAGAGACCCAGTACTTC.